One sample yielded the 32 T cell receptor beta chains listed below, sequenced in a study of blood T cell repertoires in COVID-19. Assay used: immunoSEQ multiplex PCR; TCRdb lists only in-frame clones, some missing. This table has a few hundred thousand clones, around 90% appearing once. Sequenced sample: peripheral blood. The receptors shown here come from a man in his fifties with active or convalescent COVID-19.

In this sample, this clone turned up once. V gene TRBV5-4 combines with J gene TRBJ2-1; D might be TRBD1 (6 bases). Germline V gene lookup returns CDR1 SGHNT and CDR2 YYREEE (reference sequence). V dropped 0 bases and J dropped 0 bases, with 10 bases sitting between them. This CDR3 comprises 16 residues. The CDR3 here is CASSLAGAASYNEQFF. As DNA, the CDR3 is TGTGCCAGCAGCTTGGCAGGGGCAGCCTCCTACAATGAGCAGTTCTTC.

This rearrangement joins TRBV20-1 to TRBJ1-5; TRBD1 agrees at 7 bases. Germline values: CDR1 DFQATT, CDR2 SNEGSKA (reference sequence). The CDR3 contains 11 residues. J gave up 5 bases and V 7 bases, and 2 bases lay outside the gene matches. The CDR3 here is CSVGGDQPQHF. The CDR3 region has the DNA TGCAGTGTAGGGGGCGATCAGCCCCAGCATTTT.

The chain links TRBV5-5 to TRBJ2-5; 9 nucleotides match TRBD1. The V gene's germline CDR1 is SGHKS and CDR2 YYEKEE (reference sequence). The trim removed 6 bases at V and 5 bases at J, leaving 14 bases unmatched. CDR3 length equals 16 residues. CDR3 sequence: CASTAPEQGAGETQYF. The CDR3 DNA is TGTGCCAGCACAGCTCCGGAACAGGGGGCTGGGGAGACCCAGTACTTC.

V and J are TRBV2 and TRBJ1-2; D is unclear. The V gene lost 5 bases and the J gene lost 1 base, with 8 bases spanning the gap. The CDR3 is 13 residues long. Looked up from germline, CDR1 is SNHLY and CDR2 is FYNNEI. CDR3 amino acids: CASSPGYNYGYTF. CDR3 nucleotides: TGTGCCAGCAGTCCGGGATATAACTATGGCTACACCTTC.

The chain links TRBV23-1 to TRBJ2-6; 7 nucleotides align to TRBD1. TRBV23-1 is identified as an open reading frame with a role that is uncertain. V shed 6 bases and J 3 bases; nucleotides not matched to a gene: 20. This CDR3 contains 20 residues. The CDR3, as DNA: TGCGCCAGCAGACCGCCACCAGGACAGGTCGAAGTGGTTGGGGCCAACGTCCTGACTTTC. It yields the protein CASRPPPGQVEVVGANVLTF.

The CDR3 DNA follows: TGTGCCAGCAGTATGTTACAGGGGGCCCAAGAGACCCAGTACTTC. Residues: CASSMLQGAQETQYF. This rearrangement joins TRBV6-5 to TRBJ2-5; 9 nucleotides match TRBD1. The J segment lost 1 base and the V segment lost 5 bases, leaving 5 bases of the junction unmatched. CDR1 MNHEY and CDR2 SVGAGI come from the germline V gene. This CDR3 is 15 amino acids long.

The rearrangement links TRBV30 to TRBJ2-7; maybe TRBD2 (5 bases). Germline V gene sequence: CDR1 GTSNPN, CDR2 SVGIG (reference sequence). V dropped 2 bases and J dropped 5 bases, with 13 bases sitting between them. The CDR3 totals 13 residues. CDR3 loop: CAWSPPTRDEQYF. The DNA of the CDR3 is TGTGCCTGGAGTCCACCCACTAGAGACGAGCAGTACTTC. Based on the CDR3 plus reference TRBV30 and TRBJ2-7, the full variable domain is SQTIHQWPATLVQPVGSPLSLECTVEGTSNPNLYWYRQAAGRGLQLLFYSVGIGQISSEVPQNLSASRPQDRQFILSSKKLLLSDSGFYLCAWSPPTRDEQYFGPGTRLTVT.

The rearrangement uses TRBV9 and TRBJ2-2; D unresolved. V lost 3 bases and J lost 0, with 12 bases in between. The CDR3 length is 16 residues. Germline V gene lookup returns CDR1 SGDLS and CDR2 YYNGEE. The CDR3 loop is CASSGKLVANTGELFF. The CDR3 DNA follows: TGTGCCAGCAGCGGAAAACTCGTAGCGAACACCGGGGAGCTGTTTTTT. Together with reference TRBV9 and TRBJ2-2, the CDR3 gives the full variable domain: DSGVTQTPKHLITATGQRVTLRCSPRSGDLSVYWYQQSLDQGLQFLIQYYNGEERAKGNILERFSAQQFPDLHSELNLSSLELGDSALYFCASSGKLVANTGELFFGEGSRLTVL.

V and J are TRBV23-1 and TRBJ2-4; D ambiguous. TRBV23-1 is labeled an ORF, and its function is uncertain. Trimming removed 3 bases from V and 4 bases from J, with 7 bases in between. The CDR3 sequence is 13 residues long. The CDR3 nucleotides are TGCGCCAGCAGTCAGGCAGGAAAAAACATTCAGTACTTC. Amino acid sequence: CASSQAGKNIQYF.

CDR3 sequence: CASGLTGGRGELFF. The DNA for the CDR3 is TGTGCTAGTGGTTTGACAGGGGGCAGGGGGGAGCTGTTTTTT. The chain links TRBV12-5 to TRBJ2-2; 9 positions match TRBD1. The germline CDR1 and CDR2 sequences are LGHNT and FRNRAP. The CDR3 is 14 residues long. The V gene end was trimmed by 2 bases and the J gene end by 8 bases; junction bases not matched to a gene: 3.

CDR3 nucleotide sequence: TGTGCCAGCAGTTTGACCGGACAGAGAAAAGAGACCCAGTACTTC. It translates to CASSLTGQRKETQYF. The chain uses TRBV6-5 and TRBJ2-5; weak D call: TRBD1 (6 bases). V was clipped by 4 bases and J by 3 bases, with 15 bases between them. Germline lookup yields CDR1 MNHEY and CDR2 SVGAGI. The CDR3 length is 15 residues.

V gene TRBV10-3 combines with J gene TRBJ1-5, with TRBD1 identical over 8 bases. The V gene's germline CDR1 is ENHRY and CDR2 SYGVKD. The CDR3 has 14 residues. Trimming took 6 bases from V and 2 from J; bases not matched to a gene: 3. CDR3 region: CAISPQGGNQPQHF. The CDR3 DNA sequence: TGTGCCATCAGCCCACAGGGGGGCAATCAGCCCCAGCATTTT.

The chain uses TRBV10-1 and TRBJ1-3; 8 nucleotides match TRBD1. CDR1 and CDR2 from the germline V gene are WNHNN and SYGVQD (reference sequence). The CDR3 is 16 amino acids. Trimming cost V 6 bases and J 3 bases; bases outside gene matches: 10. CDR3 residues: CASSTAGTGSGNTIYF. CDR3 sequence (DNA): TGCGCCAGCAGCACCGCAGGGACAGGCAGTGGAAACACCATATATTTT.

V gene TRBV7-2 combines with J gene TRBJ2-1; 7 bases fit TRBD1. Unmatched junction bases numbered 8, after V lost 0 bases and J lost 0 bases. In germline, CDR1 is SGHTA, CDR2 FQGNSA. The CDR3 runs 18 residues. The CDR3 here is CASSLAVGDSSSYNEQFF. Here the CDR3 DNA reads TGTGCCAGCAGCTTAGCAGTCGGGGACAGTAGCTCCTACAATGAGCAGTTCTTC.

The V call is TRBV19, the J call TRBJ2-7; D may be TRBD1 (5 bases). Trimming removed 5 bases from V and 6 bases from J, with 17 bases in between. There are 14 residues in the CDR3. CDR1 is LNHDA, CDR2 SQIVND, per germline (reference sequence). The CDR3 reads CASSARDSGFEQYF. CDR3 coding DNA: TGTGCCAGTAGTGCCAGGGATTCTGGGTTCGAGCAGTACTTC.

The sample holds a few counts of this clone. The chain recombines TRBV10-1 with TRBJ1-5; the D is unclear. There are 11 residues in the CDR3. Looked up from germline, CDR1 is WNHNN and CDR2 is SYGVQD (reference sequence). Trimming took 10 bases from V and 0 from J, leaving 4 bases between them. The CDR3 sequence: CAISSNQPQHF. DNA for the CDR3: TGCGCCATATCTAGCAATCAGCCCCAGCATTTT.

This sequence joins TRBV11-2 and TRBJ1-6; D is perhaps TRBD1 (6 bases). V lost 4 bases, J lost 8 bases, and 9 bases lay in between. The CDR3 totals 13 residues. Per germline, CDR1 SGHAT and CDR2 FQNNGV. CDR3 coding DNA: TGTGCCAGCAGCTCCAGGACAGATTCACCCCTCCACTTT. Protein: CASSSRTDSPLHF.

The gene calls are TRBV28 and TRBJ1-1; D call uncertain. CDR1 and CDR2 from the germline V gene are MDHEN and SYDVKM. The CDR3 covers 14 residues. V was cut by 6 bases and J by 0 bases, with 11 bases left in between. Here the CDR3 DNA reads TGTGCCAGCAGCAAACCCGCTATGAACACTGAAGCTTTCTTT. Translating it yields CASSKPAMNTEAFF.

The V and J genes are TRBV18 and TRBJ2-7; maybe TRBD1 (6 bases). Germline loops: CDR1 KGHSH, CDR2 LQKENI. There are 15 residues in the CDR3. V was clipped by 0 bases and J by 2 bases, with 11 bases between them. CDR3 in DNA: TGTGCCAGCTCACCACCGGGCAGGGGCACCTACGAGCAGTACTTC. Translation: CASSPPGRGTYEQYF.

The chain is built from TRBV5-1 and TRBJ2-2, with D possibly being TRBD1 (5 bases). The CDR3 sequence is 11 residues long. V gave up 7 bases and J gave up 10 bases, with 11 bases separating them. Germline V gene lookup returns CDR1 SGHRS and CDR2 YFSETQ. This chain's CDR3 is CASGQGKELFF. For the CDR3, the DNA is TGCGCCAGCGGTCAGGGCAAGGAGCTGTTTTTT. The whole variable domain, remainder taken from reference TRBV5-1 and TRBJ2-2, is KAGVTQTPRYLIKTRGQQVTLSCSPISGHRSVSWYQQTPGQGLQFLFEYFSETQRNKGNFPGRFSGRQFSNSRSEMNVSTLELGDSALYLCASGQGKELFFGEGSRLTVL.

This clone was recorded only once. The gene calls are TRBV3-1 (or the pseudogene TRBV3-2) and TRBJ2-1, with D maybe TRBD2 (6 bases). Trimming shortened V by 2 bases and J by 7 bases, and 21 bases separated the two germline ends. Germline V lookup: CDR1 LGHDT, CDR2 YNNKEL (reference sequence). The CDR3 has 17 residues. CDR3 in amino acids: CASSQSLLEGRRNEQFF. The CDR3 DNA reads as TGTGCCAGCAGCCAAAGCCTACTGGAGGGAAGAAGGAATGAGCAGTTCTTC.

This chain connects TRBV15 to TRBJ1-2; 7 nucleotides line up with TRBD1. This CDR3 is 12 amino acids long. Germline CDR1 and CDR2: LNHNV and YYDKDF (reference sequence). Germline trimming cut 5 bases from V and 7 bases from J; bases unmatched to any gene: 4. The CDR3 spells CATSRDRAGYTF. The CDR3 region has the DNA TGTGCCACCAGCCGGGACAGAGCTGGCTACACCTTC.

A word on this clone: Other DNA sequences in the same sample also yield this CDR3. The chain couples TRBV30 to TRBJ1-3; D possibly corresponds to TRBD1 (5 bases). Germline lookup yields CDR1 GTSNPN and CDR2 SVGIG (reference sequence). V lost 0 bases, J lost 7 bases, and 10 bases lay in between. The CDR3 is made up of 13 amino acids. The CDR3 protein is CAWSVSGRNTIYF. In nucleotides, the CDR3 is TGTGCCTGGAGTGTCTCAGGGCGGAACACCATATATTTT.

J is TRBJ2-1 and V is TRBV19, with 7 bases matching TRBD2. Germline CDR1 is LNHDA and CDR2 is SQIVND (reference sequence). With 3 bases clipped from V and 2 bases from J, the junction kept 4 bases outside the gene matches. This CDR3 has 15 residues. CDR3 loop: CASSIGGRAYNEQFF. The CDR3 DNA reads TGTGCCAGTAGTATTGGAGGGAGGGCCTACAATGAGCAGTTCTTC.

The chain joins TRBV5-5 to TRBJ1-2, with D maybe TRBD1 (6 bases). Per the germline V gene, CDR1 is SGHKS and CDR2 is YYEKEE (reference sequence). This CDR3 is 16 amino acids long. Trimming took 1 base from V and 5 from J, leaving 18 bases between them. CDR3 nucleotide sequence: TGTGCCAGCAGCTTGTCGGGGACAACGCGAGAATATGGCTACACCTTC. It encodes CASSLSGTTREYGYTF.

The V gene is TRBV7-2, the J gene TRBJ1-1; D is perhaps TRBD1 (5 bases). Germline V lookup: CDR1 SGHTA, CDR2 FQGNSA. CDR3 length: 12 amino acids. The V gene lost 6 bases and the J gene lost 5 bases, with 10 bases spanning the gap. The CDR3 sequence: CASRPRGTEAFF. DNA for the CDR3: TGTGCCAGCAGGCCCCGGGGGACTGAAGCTTTCTTT.

This chain links TRBV5-4 with TRBJ2-3; possible D gene TRBD2, 7 bases. V dropped 5 bases and J dropped 1 base, with 20 bases sitting between them. Germline V lookup: CDR1 SGHNT, CDR2 YYREEE (reference sequence). CDR3 length: 17 amino acids. The CDR3 reads CASRDWRGGEGTDTQYF. The CDR3, as DNA: TGTGCCAGCAGGGATTGGAGGGGGGGAGAGGGCACAGATACGCAGTATTTT.

CDR3 loop: CASTSRGWGFEQYF. Here the CDR3 DNA reads TGTGCCAGCACCTCCCGGGGGTGGGGCTTCGAGCAGTACTTC. The chain carries TRBV28 and TRBJ2-5, with a possible D match to TRBD2 (6 bases). The DNA end favors TRBJ2-7, so the J call may be wrong. The CDR3 spans 14 residues. In germline, CDR1 is MDHEN, CDR2 SYDVKM.

This chain connects TRBV15 to TRBJ1-1; 7 nucleotides match TRBD1. Trimming at V came to 4 bases and at J to 0 bases, leaving 5 bases not matched to a gene. Germline V gives CDR1 LNHNV, CDR2 YYDKDF (reference sequence). This CDR3 contains 15 residues. The CDR3 nucleotides read TGTGCCACCAGCATCCGACAGGGCTTGAACACTGAAGCTTTCTTT. Amino acid sequence: CATSIRQGLNTEAFF.

This chain uses TRBV19 with TRBJ2-7; 10 nucleotides line up with TRBD1. The CDR3 contains 14 residues. CDR1 LNHDA and CDR2 SQIVND come from the germline V gene (reference sequence). V shed 9 bases and J 7 bases; nucleotides not matched to a gene: 12. CDR3 protein: CASSETGGSREQYF. DNA of the CDR3: TGTGCCAGCTCGGAGACAGGGGGCTCGAGGGAGCAGTACTTC.

The J gene is TRBJ2-1, the V gene TRBV6-1, with TRBD2 identical over 12 bases. The trim removed 11 bases at V and 5 bases at J, leaving 7 bases unmatched. Looked up from germline, CDR1 is MNHNS and CDR2 is SASEGT. CDR3 length: 14 residues. The CDR3: CAGSRTSGNNEQFF. In DNA form, the CDR3 reads TGTGCCGGTTCTAGGACTAGCGGGAACAATGAGCAGTTCTTC.

The chain couples TRBV21-1 to TRBJ1-1. TRBV21-1 is listed as a pseudogene. This CDR3 has 14 residues. CDR3 sequence (DNA): TGTGCCAGCAGCAACCGCGGGACGCGGGGGGAAGCTTTCTTT. It is translated as CASSNRGTRGEAFF.